This TCR beta chain was recorded in a study of a mutant IDH1 vaccine in newly diagnosed glioma. Time point denoted: week 47, end of study. With topical imiquimod, each dose of the vaccine consisted of 300 ug of mutant IDH1 20-mer peptide. Profiling relied on immunoSEQ multiplex PCR, and the TCRdb table lists in-frame clones only, not all of them. The sample has about 33,000 clones; roughly four fifths are singletons. V was trimmed by 7 bases and J by 2 bases, leaving 13 bases between them. The CDR3 runs 14 residues. Germline V gene sequence: CDR1 WNHNN, CDR2 SYGVQD (reference sequence). This clone was seen only a few times. Its matching antigen is unknown.

This rearrangement joins TRBV10-1 to TRBJ2-3, with D unclear. The material was PBMCs, obtained from a glioma patient whose treatment included an IDH1 peptide vaccine. The origin of this receptor is a man between 40 and 49 years old with glioma. The CDR3 DNA follows: TGCGCCAGCATCCCGGCACTCAACACAGATACGCAGTATTTT. It yields the protein CASIPALNTDTQYF.